This T cell receptor beta chain was sequenced for a study of Ad26.COV2.S vaccination and SARS-CoV-2 variants. Findings and caveats of the study: People who got the vaccine had more spike-specific TCR breadth than people who got placebo. Total T cell responses may have been underestimated by the TCR breadth and depth analyses.

In regard to this clone: Its specificity is not known.

The data were produced by immunoSEQ multiplex PCR, yet TCRdb's version contains in-frame clones alone and is incomplete. In the table there are approximately 400,000 clones, 92% of which are singletons. This CDR3 is built from 16 residues. Germline V gene data show CDR1 as LGHNT and CDR2 as FRNRAP. V lost 2 bases to trimming and J lost 0 bases, with 14 bases between them. Sequencing was performed on peripheral blood, taken after recovery from COVID-19. This TCR was recovered from a human donor who had recovered from COVID-19. V is TRBV12-5 and J is TRBJ2-7; the D is unclear. The CDR3 loop is CASGLPLQSRSYEQYF. CDR3 nucleotides: TGTGCTAGTGGTTTGCCTTTACAGTCACGCTCCTACGAGCAGTACTTC. Based on the CDR3 plus reference TRBV12-5 and TRBJ2-7, the full variable domain is DARVTQTPRHKVTEMGQEVTMRCQPILGHNTVFWYRQTMMQGLELLAYFRNRAPLDDSGMPKDRFSAEMPDATLATLKIQPSEPRDSAVYFCASGLPLQSRSYEQYFGPGTRLTVT.